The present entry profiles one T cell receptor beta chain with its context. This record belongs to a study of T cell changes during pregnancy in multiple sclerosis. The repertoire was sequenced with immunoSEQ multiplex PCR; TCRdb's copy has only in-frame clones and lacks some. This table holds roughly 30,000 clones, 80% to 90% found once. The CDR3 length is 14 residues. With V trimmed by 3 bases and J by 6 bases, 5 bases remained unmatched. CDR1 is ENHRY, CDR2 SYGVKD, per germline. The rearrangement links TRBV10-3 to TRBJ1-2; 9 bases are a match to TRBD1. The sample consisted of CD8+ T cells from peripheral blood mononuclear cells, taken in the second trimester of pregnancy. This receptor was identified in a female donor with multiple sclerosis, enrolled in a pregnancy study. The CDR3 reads CAISETGGADGYTF. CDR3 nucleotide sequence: TGTGCCATCAGTGAAACAGGGGGCGCCGATGGCTACACCTTC.